The 19 T cell receptor beta chains presented below share a single source sample, sequenced in a study of T cell repertoires in cytomegalovirus infection. TCRdb reprocessed the reads via MiXCR and lists one record per CDR3 protein. The repertoire consists of about 150,000 distinct CDR3 sequences, with 23% occurring once and the leading ten covering approximately 9.9%. Sequences were obtained from PBMCs. The receptors shown here come from a human donor in good health (CMV status not recorded). Some clones in this sample may be carry-over from other donors' samples.

This clonotype was counted once. A much larger clonotype is one base distant, so this may be a read error. DNA for the CDR3: TGTGTCTGGAGGACCGGGACGGCGATGTTCTTC. Amino acids: CVWRTGTAMFF. The chain recombines TRBV30 with TRBJ2-1; D could derive from TRBD1 or TRBD2 (5 bases each). Germline V CDR1 and CDR2: GTSNPN, SVGIG (reference sequence). This CDR3 region has 11 residues.

This clonotype has just a few counts. The chain uses TRBV4-2 and TRBJ2-2; D gene uncertain. Trimming removed 4 bases at V and 4 bases at J, with 10 bases between. This CDR3 has 14 amino acids. Looked up from germline, CDR1 is LGHNA and CDR2 is YNFKEQ. The CDR3 reads CASSPLLLTGELFF. In DNA, the CDR3 is TGTGCCAGCAGCCCCCTTCTCCTCACCGGGGAGCTGTTTTTT.

The chain recombines TRBV12-3 or TRBV12-4 with TRBJ1-2; possible D gene TRBD1, 5 bases. The V gene lost 3 bases and the J gene lost 7 bases, with 18 bases spanning the gap. CDR3 size: 15 residues. Written as DNA, the CDR3 is TGTGCCAGCAGTTTTAAGGGCAGGGCTCTTGGTGGCTACACCTTC. This codes for CASSFKGRALGGYTF.

The V call is TRBV7-2, the J call TRBJ1-2; no firm D call. Trimming left V 0 bases short and J 8 bases short, with 13 bases between. This CDR3 spans 14 amino acids. Germline V gene lookup returns CDR1 SGHTA and CDR2 FQGNSA. Written as DNA, the CDR3 is TGTGCCAGCAGCTTAGCTGGACTGTACGTGGGCTACACCTTC. Protein: CASSLAGLYVGYTF.

This clonotype was counted between two and nine times. The rearrangement joins TRBV5-6 to TRBJ1-5; the D gene is possibly TRBD1 (5 bases). CDR3 length equals 13 residues. The germline gives CDR1 SGHDT, CDR2 YYEEEE. Trimming left V 0 bases short and J 7 bases short, with 8 bases between. CDR3 sequence (DNA): TGTGCCAGCAGCTTGGGAGGGGAGCAGCCCCAGCATTTT. This sequence encodes CASSLGGEQPQHF.

Many counts were recorded for this clonotype. The chain links TRBV3-1 to TRBJ2-2; 8 nucleotides line up with TRBD1. Germline loops: CDR1 LGHDT, CDR2 YNNKEL (reference sequence). Trimming cost V 5 bases and J 6 bases; bases outside gene matches: 11. The CDR3 has 16 amino acids. CDR3 coding DNA: TGTGCCAGCAGCGAAGGGGACAGGCCTTTCGCCGGGGAGCTGTTTTTT. It is translated as CASSEGDRPFAGELFF.

The chain uses TRBV2 and TRBJ1-3; a weak D match, TRBD1 (6 bases). Germline CDR1 and CDR2: SNHLY and FYNNEI. CDR3 length: 14 amino acids. V was cut by 11 bases and J by 1 base, with 15 bases left in between. The CDR3 coding sequence is TGTGCCTCACGCCGAGGGGGTTCTGGAAACACCATATATTTT. Protein: CASRRGGSGNTIYF. The full variable domain, completed using reference TRBV2 and TRBJ1-3, is EPEVTQTPSHQVTQMGQEVILRCVPISNHLYFYWYRQILGQKVEFLVSFYNNEISEKSEIFDDQFSVERPDGSNFTLKIRSTKLEDSAMYFCASRRGGSGNTIYFGEGSWLTVV.

This clonotype was counted a few times. The chain combines TRBV11-2 with TRBJ2-7, with 9 bases aligning to TRBD1. Per the germline V gene, CDR1 is SGHAT and CDR2 is FQNNGV. The CDR3 totals 15 residues. Unmatched junction bases numbered 9, after V lost 4 bases and J lost 5 bases. This chain's CDR3 is CASSSRQGVLDEQYF. DNA of the CDR3: TGTGCCAGCAGCTCTCGACAGGGGGTTCTAGACGAGCAGTACTTC.

About this clonotype: A much more abundant neighbour one base away suggests this may be a read error. The CDR3 carries no conserved terminal phenylalanine or tryptophan, so it likely arises from a read error. V gene TRBV28 combines with J gene TRBJ2-5; 10 positions agree with TRBD2. From germline, CDR1 is MDHEN and CDR2 SYDVKM. V lost 6 bases to trimming and J lost 5 bases; unmatched junction nucleotides: 9. The CDR3 is 15 amino acids. The CDR3 region has the DNA TGTGCCAGCAGAATAGCGGGGGGAGAGGCGGAGACCCAGTACTTA. As protein: CASRIAGGEAETQYL.

The chain employs TRBV4-2 and TRBJ2-7, with D perhaps matching TRBD2 (6 bases). V lost 0 bases and J 7 bases, leaving 13 bases between the germline ends. The CDR3 covers 14 residues. Germline V gene data show CDR1 as LGHNA and CDR2 as YNFKEQ. The CDR3 is CASSQELGGVEQYF. The CDR3 nucleotides are TGTGCCAGCAGCCAAGAACTGGGGGGAGTTGAGCAGTACTTC.

In regard to this clonotype: This sequence may be a read error, since a much larger clone differs from it by one base. The chain recombines TRBV7-8 with TRBJ1-6; perhaps TRBD1 as D (5 bases). The germline V and J ends were trimmed by 5 bases and 1 base, with 12 bases remaining between them. CDR3 size: 16 residues. In germline, CDR1 is SGHVS, CDR2 FQNEAQ. The CDR3, as DNA: TGTGCCAGCAGCATCAGAGCAGGGTCCTATAATTCACCCCTCCACTTT. Its protein product is CASSIRAGSYNSPLHF. The variable domain in full, with the rest retrieved from reference TRBV7-8 and TRBJ1-6, is GAGVSQSPRYKVAKRGQDVALRCDPISGHVSLFWYQQALGQGPEFLTYFQNEAQLDKSGLPSDRFFAERPEGSVSTLKIQRTQQEDSAVYLCASSIRAGSYNSPLHFGNGTRLTVT.

This clonotype was counted at least ten times. The genes are TRBV3-1 and TRBJ2-2, with D unclear. The CDR3 extends over 13 amino acids. The germline CDR1 and CDR2 sequences are LGHDT and YNNKEL (reference sequence). With 2 bases removed from V and 3 bases from J, the gap between germline ends came to 4 bases. The CDR3: CASSQPYTGELFF. The CDR3 DNA is TGTGCCAGCAGCCAACCCTACACCGGGGAGCTGTTTTTT.

This chain links TRBV4-1 with TRBJ2-1; a weak D match, TRBD2 (5 bases). This CDR3 has 13 residues. Trimming stripped 1 base from V and 6 bases from J, with 7 bases between. The V gene's germline CDR1 is MGHRA and CDR2 YSYEKL. CDR3 in DNA: TGCGCCAGCAGCCAAGGGAGGACCAATGAGCAGTTCTTC. This translates into CASSQGRTNEQFF.

The table lists this clonotype with many counts. The chain is built from TRBV7-2 and TRBJ2-2; no definite D call. This CDR3 spans 13 amino acids. The V end lost 5 bases, the J end lost 4 bases, and 8 bases lay between the germline ends. The germline V gene has CDR1 SGHTA and CDR2 FQGNSA. The CDR3 coding sequence is TGTGCCAGCAGCCGTTTTCGCACCGGGGAGCTGTTTTTT. It encodes CASSRFRTGELFF.

The CDR3 loop is CASSLISLNTGELFF. The DNA for the CDR3 is TGTGCCAGCAGTTTAATCTCCCTGAACACCGGGGAGCTGTTTTTT. This chain uses TRBV28 with TRBJ2-2, with unresolved D. The CDR3 totals 15 residues. The V gene lost 2 bases and the J gene lost 1 base, with 8 bases spanning the gap. The germline CDR1 and CDR2 sequences are MDHEN and SYDVKM.

This clonotype was seen repeatedly, ten times or more. The genes are TRBV7-2 and TRBJ1-1; 8 nucleotides agree with TRBD1. The CDR3 has 14 amino acids. From germline, CDR1 is SGHTA and CDR2 FQGNSA. V shed 5 bases and J 4 bases; nucleotides not matched to a gene: 6. For the CDR3, the DNA is TGTGCCAGCAGCATGACAGGGGTTGGCACTGAAGCTTTCTTT. Translation: CASSMTGVGTEAFF.

About this clonotype itself: One junction end does not reproduce the germline sequence, and a read error may be involved. This chain uses TRBV7-2 with TRBJ2-2, with D tentatively TRBD2 (5 bases). The V gene's germline CDR1 is SGHTA and CDR2 FQGNSA. The CDR3 sequence is 15 residues long. CDR3 amino acids: CASSLADGNTGDLFF. The CDR3 DNA sequence: TGTGCGAGCAGCTTAGCAGACGGGAACACCGGGGATCTGTTTTTT.

This clonotype was seen more than once but under ten times. This chain links TRBV7-9 with TRBJ1-4; the match to TRBD1 covers 9 bases. Germline V lookup: CDR1 SEHNR, CDR2 FQNEAQ (reference sequence). The CDR3 length is 15 residues. Trimming took 1 base from V and 8 from J; bases not matched to a gene: 5. CDR3: CASSLGDRDDEKLFF. Here the CDR3 DNA reads TGTGCCAGCAGCTTAGGGGACAGGGACGACGAAAAACTGTTTTTT.

This clonotype showed up many times. This chain links TRBV7-2 with TRBJ2-5, with D possibly matching TRBD2 (5 bases). V lost 4 bases and J 4 bases, leaving 19 bases between the germline ends. The CDR3 is made up of 16 amino acids. The V gene's germline CDR1 is SGHTA and CDR2 FQGNSA. The CDR3 DNA reads as TGTGCCAGCAGCTCCCTAGCCCCAAGTATTTCAGAGACCCAGTACTTC. This sequence encodes CASSSLAPSISETQYF.